This TCR beta chain was observed in a study of radiotherapy plus CTLA-4 blockade in lung cancer. On the study more broadly: Objective responses emerged in about 20% of patients, and 31% attained disease control.

The study, taken as a whole, reports: Tumor-derived TCR clones expanded in blood after radiotherapy plus ipilimumab.

As concerns this clone: Antigen: not known.

CTLA-4 blockade using ipilimumab, together with focal radiation, was received by patients with chemo-refractory metastatic non-small-cell lung cancer. The CDR3 loop spans 13 amino acids. Germline V gene lookup returns CDR1 MNHEY and CDR2 SMNVEV (reference sequence). V dropped 3 bases and J dropped 2 bases, with 7 bases sitting between them. Only in-frame clones appear in the TCRdb table, and some are missing; sequencing was by immunoSEQ multiplex PCR. The table records more than 95,000 clones, 65% to 85% of them present only once. The sequences come from peripheral blood, collected from a patient treated with radiotherapy plus ipilimumab. The TCR was taken from a human donor with non-small cell lung cancer who had a partial response to radiotherapy plus ipilimumab. Some clones in this sample may be carry-over from other donors' samples. This chain joins TRBV27 and TRBJ2-5; D gene unclear. The CDR3 sequence is CASSFGGQETQYF. In nucleotides, the CDR3 is TGTGCCAGCAGTTTTGGCGGTCAAGAGACCCAGTACTTC.